The 22 T cell receptor beta chains below were found in one sample sequenced in a study of radiation and T cells in renal cell carcinoma. Time point reported: blood 2 weeks post-SBRT. Treatment noted: 15 Gy SBRT to primary tumor, nephrectomy 4 weeks later. TCRdb's table, derived via immunoSEQ multiplex PCR, lists solely in-frame clones and lacks some. In the table there are some 130,000 clones, 81% of which are singletons. Sequences were derived from blood, sampled from a patient whose treatment included radiotherapy and nephrectomy. These TCRs come from a woman aged 55-70 years with renal cell carcinoma.

This chain links TRBV6-1 with TRBJ2-2; TRBD1 matches at 8 bases. The CDR3 is 16 residues long. Unmatched junction bases numbered 8, after V lost 2 bases and J lost 6 bases. Germline V gene lookup returns CDR1 MNHNS and CDR2 SASEGT. CDR3 DNA: TGTGCCAGCAGTGAATCTGGACAGGGAATTGCCGGGGAGCTGTTTTTT. Its translation: CASSESGQGIAGELFF.

In nucleotides, the CDR3 is TGTGCCAGCAGCCCCCCCCGACAGGGGGGTTTGTGCAATCAGCCCCAGCATTTT. Amino acid sequence: CASSPPRQGGLCNQPQHF. This chain uses TRBV5-7 with TRBJ1-5; 9 nucleotides align to TRBD1. TRBV5-7 is an ORF; its function is uncertain. This CDR3 spans 18 amino acids. With V trimmed by 4 bases and J by 2 bases, 13 bases remained unmatched.

This chain connects TRBV5-8 to TRBJ1-4; D remains ambiguous. The germline gives CDR1 SGHTS, CDR2 YDEGEE. This CDR3 is 14 amino acids long. V lost 2 bases to trimming and J lost 8 bases, with 13 bases between them. CDR3 in DNA: TGTGCCAGCAGCTTAGCGGACGGTGTAGAAAAACTGTTTTTT. Residues: CASSLADGVEKLFF.

This chain links TRBV19 with TRBJ2-7; a possible D gene is TRBD2 (5 bases). Germline loops: CDR1 LNHDA, CDR2 SQIVND (reference sequence). Deletions cut 4 bases from V and 3 bases from J, with 16 bases between. The CDR3 sequence is 15 residues long. The CDR3 coding sequence is TGTGCCAGTAGTAGAGACCGGAGGCAGGACTACGAGCAGTACTTC. It encodes CASSRDRRQDYEQYF.

The V call is TRBV7-9, the J call TRBJ1-2; D gene uncertain. V was clipped by 4 bases and J by 3 bases, with 9 bases between them. CDR3 length: 13 residues. Germline V gives CDR1 SEHNR, CDR2 FQNEAQ (reference sequence). For the CDR3, the DNA is TGTGCCAGCAGCTGGATGGACTACTATGGCTACACCTTC. This translates into CASSWMDYYGYTF.

The J gene is TRBJ1-1, the V gene TRBV7-9; a weak D match, TRBD1 (5 bases). V lost 3 bases to trimming and J lost 6 bases, with 11 bases between them. Germline loops: CDR1 SEHNR, CDR2 FQNEAQ (reference sequence). The CDR3 extends over 13 amino acids. The CDR3 DNA reads TGTGCCAGCAGCTTTGGGGCGGCCTCTGAAGCTTTCTTT. This encodes CASSFGAASEAFF.

The count of this clone is one. The genes are TRBV6-5 and TRBJ1-2, with a possible D match to TRBD1 (6 bases). Germline-derived CDR1 and CDR2 are MNHEY and SVGAGI. The germline V and J ends were trimmed by 6 bases and 0 bases, with 11 bases remaining between them. The CDR3 is 14 amino acids. CDR3 loop: CASSPWTANYGYTF. CDR3 in DNA: TGTGCCAGCAGCCCCTGGACAGCTAACTATGGCTACACCTTC.

This chain uses TRBV2 with TRBJ1-1; no clear D. CDR1 and CDR2 from the germline V gene are SNHLY and FYNNEI. The CDR3 contains 14 residues. Trimming shortened V by 1 base and J by 9 bases, and 15 bases separated the two germline ends. This CDR3 is CASSEVTGNLQAFF. CDR3 DNA: TGTGCCAGCAGTGAAGTAACGGGGAATCTCCAAGCTTTCTTT.

This rearrangement joins TRBV25-1 to TRBJ1-1; TRBD1 matches at 8 bases. The V gene end was trimmed by 6 bases and the J gene end by 4 bases; junction bases not matched to a gene: 4. Per germline, CDR1 MGHDK and CDR2 SYGVNS. The CDR3 loop spans 13 amino acids. DNA of the CDR3: TGTGCCAGCAGCCAGACAGGGGTCACTGAAGCTTTCTTT. Translation: CASSQTGVTEAFF.

For this clone: A read error may produce the germline difference seen at one junction end. This chain joins TRBV7-7 and TRBJ2-5, with TRBD1 matching 9 bases. CDR3 length equals 13 residues. In germline, CDR1 is SSHAT, CDR2 FNYEAQ (reference sequence). CDR3 coding DNA: TGTGCTAGCACCACAGGGGGCGTAGAGACCCAGTACTTC. Its translation is CASTTGGVETQYF.

In this sample, this clone turned up a few times. The chain links TRBV30 to TRBJ1-5; D is possibly TRBD1 (5 bases). This CDR3 has 14 amino acids. Germline values: CDR1 GTSNPN, CDR2 SVGIG (reference sequence). V dropped 5 bases and J dropped 2 bases, with 13 bases sitting between them. This CDR3 reads CAWGVRGGNQPQHF. As DNA, the CDR3 is TGTGCCTGGGGGGTGAGGGGAGGCAATCAGCCCCAGCATTTT.

This chain joins TRBV7-2 and TRBJ1-2; 7 positions agree with TRBD1. This CDR3 region has 15 residues. Germline V gives CDR1 SGHTA, CDR2 FQGNSA. V was clipped by 5 bases and J by 0 bases; unmatched bases: 6. CDR3 DNA: TGTGCCAGCAGCGTAAGACAGGGTCCTAACTATGGCTACACCTTC. Translating it yields CASSVRQGPNYGYTF.

V gene TRBV11-1 combines with J gene TRBJ1-2; D unclear. Trimming pared 2 bases from V and 0 bases from J, leaving 10 bases between. Germline loops: CDR1 SGHAT, CDR2 FQDESV (reference sequence). This CDR3 is 15 amino acids long. The CDR3 loop is CASSLSSRSNYGYTF. The CDR3 DNA reads as TGTGCCAGCAGCTTAAGTTCACGATCTAACTATGGCTACACCTTC.

The V call is TRBV5-5, the J call TRBJ1-5; D gene unclear. This CDR3 spans 14 amino acids. Germline assignment: CDR1 SGHKS and CDR2 YYEKEE (reference sequence). The V end lost 4 bases, the J end lost 5 bases, and 13 bases lay between the germline ends. The DNA for the CDR3 is TGTGCCAGCAGCCCACTCCTAACTGATCAGCCCCAGCATTTT. Translation: CASSPLLTDQPQHF.

The chain joins TRBV7-2 to TRBJ1-1, with TRBD1 matching 7 bases. The germline V gene has CDR1 SGHTA and CDR2 FQGNSA. With 0 bases clipped from V and 7 bases from J, the junction kept 8 bases outside the gene matches. The CDR3 is 15 amino acids. Here the CDR3 DNA reads TGTGCCAGCAGCTTAGCGCTGGGCGGGGACAGTGAAGCTTTCTTT. It translates to CASSLALGGDSEAFF.

V gene TRBV11-3 combines with J gene TRBJ2-1, with D possibly being TRBD1 or TRBD2 (5 bases each). The CDR3 covers 15 residues. The germline gives CDR1 SGHNT, CDR2 YENEEA. The ends were cut back, 3 bases at V and 4 bases at J, with 13 bases in the middle. The CDR3 reads CASSLGTATYNEQFF. The CDR3 DNA reads TGTGCCAGCAGCTTGGGGACGGCGACTTACAATGAGCAGTTCTTC.

A word on this clone: One end of the junction fails to match germline, which may point to a read error. The chain has TRBV5-1 and TRBJ2-3, with 13 bases identical to TRBD2. Germline V lookup: CDR1 SGHRS, CDR2 YFSETQ. The CDR3 length is 15 residues. The CDR3 coding sequence is TGCGCCAGCAGCTGGACTAGCGGGAGCAGAGATACGCAGTATTTT. This gives the protein CASSWTSGSRDTQYF.

V gene TRBV28 combines with J gene TRBJ1-2; no firm D call. The CDR3 runs 14 residues. Per germline, CDR1 MDHEN and CDR2 SYDVKM. The V end lost 3 bases, the J end lost 5 bases, and 13 bases lay between the germline ends. The CDR3 region has the DNA TGTGCCAGCAGTTTGCTTTCAGGAGTATATGGCTACACCTTC. It translates to CASSLLSGVYGYTF.

In this sample, this clone turned up a few times. CDR3 coding DNA: TGTGCCAGCAGCGTAGCTTGGGGACCCACTGAAGCTTTCTTT. The encoded protein is CASSVAWGPTEAFF. This chain connects TRBV9 to TRBJ1-1; TRBD1 is a possible D gene (5 bases). Trimming cost V 0 bases and J 4 bases, with 10 bases left between them. The CDR3 covers 14 residues. The germline CDR1 and CDR2 sequences are SGDLS and YYNGEE.

The chain recombines TRBV5-8 with TRBJ1-1; unclear D gene. The V and J ends lost 2 bases and 4 bases respectively, with 12 bases between them. The CDR3 spans 14 residues. The germline V gene encodes CDR1 SGHTS and CDR2 YDEGEE. DNA of the CDR3: TGTGCCAGCAGCTTACAATACAGCGTCACTGAAGCTTTCTTT. This gives the protein CASSLQYSVTEAFF.

V and J are TRBV2 and TRBJ2-7; 11 bases are a match to TRBD1. With 3 bases clipped from V and 6 bases from J, the junction kept 4 bases outside the gene matches. The CDR3 loop spans 14 amino acids. The germline gives CDR1 SNHLY, CDR2 FYNNEI. CDR3 nucleotide sequence: TGTGCCAGCAGTGAGAGGACAGGGGGCGGCGAGCAGTACTTC. Amino acid sequence: CASSERTGGGEQYF.

V gene TRBV29-1 combines with J gene TRBJ2-1, with 7 nucleotides matching TRBD2. The CDR3 has 11 residues. With 4 bases clipped from V and 6 bases from J, the junction kept 0 bases outside the gene matches. Germline CDR1 SQVTM, CDR2 ANQGSEA. CDR3 region: CSVAGGNEQFF. CDR3 nucleotides: TGCAGCGTTGCGGGGGGCAATGAGCAGTTCTTC.